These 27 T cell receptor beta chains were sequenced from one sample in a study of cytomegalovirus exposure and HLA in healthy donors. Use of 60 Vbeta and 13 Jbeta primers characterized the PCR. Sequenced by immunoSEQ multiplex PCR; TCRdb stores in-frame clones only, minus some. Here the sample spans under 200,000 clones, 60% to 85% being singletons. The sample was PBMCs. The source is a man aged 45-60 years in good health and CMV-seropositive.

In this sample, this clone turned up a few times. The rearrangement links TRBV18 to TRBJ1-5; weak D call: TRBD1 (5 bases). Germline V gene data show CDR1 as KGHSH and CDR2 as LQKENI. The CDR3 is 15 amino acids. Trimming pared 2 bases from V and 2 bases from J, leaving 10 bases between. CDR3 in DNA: TGTGCCAGCTCACCATGGGGCGCGGGCAATCAGCCCCAGCATTTT. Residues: CASSPWGAGNQPQHF. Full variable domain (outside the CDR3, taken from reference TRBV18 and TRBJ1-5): NAGVMQNPRHLVRRRGQEARLRCSPMKGHSHVYWYRQLPEEGLKFMVYLQKENIIDESGMPKERFSAEFPKEGPSILRIQQVVRGDSAAYFCASSPWGAGNQPQHFGDGTRLSIL.

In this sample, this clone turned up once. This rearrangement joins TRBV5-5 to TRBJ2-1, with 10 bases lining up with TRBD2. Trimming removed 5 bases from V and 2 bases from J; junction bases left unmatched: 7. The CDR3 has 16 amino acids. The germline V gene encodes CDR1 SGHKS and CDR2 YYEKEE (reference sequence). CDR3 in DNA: TGTGCCAGCAGTCGCCGCGGACTAGCGGCCTACAATGAGCAGTTCTTC. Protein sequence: CASSRRGLAAYNEQFF.

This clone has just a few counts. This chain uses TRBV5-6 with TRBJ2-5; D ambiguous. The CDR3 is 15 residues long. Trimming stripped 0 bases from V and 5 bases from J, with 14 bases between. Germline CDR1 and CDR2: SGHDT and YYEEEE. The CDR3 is CASSLESVLRETQYF. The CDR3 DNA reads TGTGCCAGCAGCTTGGAGAGCGTCCTTCGGGAGACCCAGTACTTC.

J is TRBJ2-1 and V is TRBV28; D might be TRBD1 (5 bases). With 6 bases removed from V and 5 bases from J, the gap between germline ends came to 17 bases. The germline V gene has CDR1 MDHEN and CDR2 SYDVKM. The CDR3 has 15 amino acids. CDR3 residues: CASRPQQGNHNEQFF. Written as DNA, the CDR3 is TGTGCCAGCAGGCCCCAGCAGGGTAATCACAATGAGCAGTTCTTC.

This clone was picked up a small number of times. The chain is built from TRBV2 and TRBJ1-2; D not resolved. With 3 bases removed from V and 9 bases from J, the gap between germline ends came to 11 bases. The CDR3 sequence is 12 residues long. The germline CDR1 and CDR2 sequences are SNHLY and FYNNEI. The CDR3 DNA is TGTGCCAGCAGTGAGATCTATCGTAGCTACACCTTC. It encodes CASSEIYRSYTF.

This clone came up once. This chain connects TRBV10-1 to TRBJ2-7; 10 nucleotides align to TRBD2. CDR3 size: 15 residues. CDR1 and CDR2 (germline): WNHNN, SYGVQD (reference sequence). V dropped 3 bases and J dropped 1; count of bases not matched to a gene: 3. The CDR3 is CASSEIAGGSYEQYF. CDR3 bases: TGCGCCAGCAGTGAAATAGCGGGGGGATCCTACGAGCAGTACTTC.

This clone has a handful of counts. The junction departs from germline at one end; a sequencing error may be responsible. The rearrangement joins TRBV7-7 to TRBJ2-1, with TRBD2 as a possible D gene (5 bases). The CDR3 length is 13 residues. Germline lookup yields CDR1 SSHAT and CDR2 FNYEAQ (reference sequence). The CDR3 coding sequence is TGTGCTAGCAGCTTGAATTCGGGGAATGAGCAGTTCTTC. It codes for CASSLNSGNEQFF.

The CDR3 reads CASSELGQESRGYTF. The CDR3 bases are TGTGCCAGCAGTGAATTGGGACAGGAGTCGCGTGGCTACACCTTC. The chain is built from TRBV25-1 and TRBJ1-2; the match to TRBD1 covers 8 bases. V gave up 1 base and J gave up 7 bases; unmatched junction bases: 8. The CDR3 totals 15 residues. Germline CDR1 is MGHDK and CDR2 is SYGVNS.

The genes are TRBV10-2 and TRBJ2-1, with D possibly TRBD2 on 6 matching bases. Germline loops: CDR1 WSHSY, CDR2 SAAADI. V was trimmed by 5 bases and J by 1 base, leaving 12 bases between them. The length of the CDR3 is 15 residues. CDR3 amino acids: CASSSSGSSYNEQFF. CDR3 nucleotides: TGCGCCAGCAGTTCTTCCGGGAGTTCCTACAATGAGCAGTTCTTC.

The CDR3: CASSIVGTGDGYTF. CDR3 bases: TGTGCCAGTAGTATAGTAGGTACAGGGGATGGCTACACCTTC. The gene calls are TRBV19 and TRBJ1-2; 7 bases map to TRBD1. The CDR3 sequence is 14 residues long. The V and J ends lost 1 base and 6 bases, in that order; junction bases with no gene match: 5. From germline, CDR1 is LNHDA and CDR2 SQIVND (reference sequence).

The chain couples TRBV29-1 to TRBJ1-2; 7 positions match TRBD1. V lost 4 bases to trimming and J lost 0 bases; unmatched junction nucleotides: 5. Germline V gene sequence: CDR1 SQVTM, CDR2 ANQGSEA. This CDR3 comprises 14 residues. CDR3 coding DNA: TGCAGCGTTGGGACAGGTATTCCTAACTATGGCTACACCTTC. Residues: CSVGTGIPNYGYTF.

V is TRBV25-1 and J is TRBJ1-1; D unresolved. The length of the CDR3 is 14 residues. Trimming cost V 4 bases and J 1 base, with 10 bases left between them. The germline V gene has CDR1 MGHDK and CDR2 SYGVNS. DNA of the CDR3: TGTGCCAGCAGTGCAGCGGGTGGGAACACTGAAGCTTTCTTT. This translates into CASSAAGGNTEAFF.

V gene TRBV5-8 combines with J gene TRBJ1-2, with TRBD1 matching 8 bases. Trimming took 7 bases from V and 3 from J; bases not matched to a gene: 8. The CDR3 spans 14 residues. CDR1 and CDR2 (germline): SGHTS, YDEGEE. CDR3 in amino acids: CASVDRGGYYGYTF. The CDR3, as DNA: TGTGCCAGCGTTGACAGGGGAGGGTACTATGGCTACACCTTC.

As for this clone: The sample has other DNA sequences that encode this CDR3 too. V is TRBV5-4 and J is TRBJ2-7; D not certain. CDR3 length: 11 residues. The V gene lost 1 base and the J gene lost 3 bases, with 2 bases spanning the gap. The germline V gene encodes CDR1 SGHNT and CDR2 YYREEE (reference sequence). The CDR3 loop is CASSLYYEQYF. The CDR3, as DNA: TGTGCCAGCAGCTTGTACTACGAGCAGTACTTC.

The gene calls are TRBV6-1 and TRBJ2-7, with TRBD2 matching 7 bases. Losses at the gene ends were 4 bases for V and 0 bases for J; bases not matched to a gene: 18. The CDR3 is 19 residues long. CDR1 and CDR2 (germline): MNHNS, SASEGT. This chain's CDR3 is CASSGGGLSALWSSYEQYF. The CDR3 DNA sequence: TGTGCCAGCAGTGGGGGGGGACTCTCGGCACTATGGAGCTCCTACGAGCAGTACTTC.

The CDR3 is CAIARRLAETQYF. The CDR3 DNA follows: TGTGCCATCGCGAGGAGACTAGCGGAGACCCAGTACTTC. The chain combines TRBV27 with TRBJ2-5, with 8 nucleotides matching TRBD2. Germline V gene lookup returns CDR1 MNHEY and CDR2 SMNVEV (reference sequence). The CDR3 totals 13 residues. The V segment lost 10 bases and the J segment 5 bases; nucleotides outside the gene matches: 9.

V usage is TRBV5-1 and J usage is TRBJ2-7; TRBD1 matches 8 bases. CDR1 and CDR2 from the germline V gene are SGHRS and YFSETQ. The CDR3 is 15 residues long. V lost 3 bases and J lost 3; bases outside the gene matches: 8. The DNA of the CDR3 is TGCGCCAGCAGCTCCCCGACCGGACAGGGCTACGAGCAGTACTTC. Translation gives CASSSPTGQGYEQYF.

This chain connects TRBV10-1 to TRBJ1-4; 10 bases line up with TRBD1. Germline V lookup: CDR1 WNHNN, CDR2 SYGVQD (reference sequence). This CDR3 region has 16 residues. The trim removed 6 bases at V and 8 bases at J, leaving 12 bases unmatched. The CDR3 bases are TGCGCCAGCAGGGAGCTAGACAGGGGGCGTCGCGAAAAACTGTTTTTT. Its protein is CASRELDRGRREKLFF.

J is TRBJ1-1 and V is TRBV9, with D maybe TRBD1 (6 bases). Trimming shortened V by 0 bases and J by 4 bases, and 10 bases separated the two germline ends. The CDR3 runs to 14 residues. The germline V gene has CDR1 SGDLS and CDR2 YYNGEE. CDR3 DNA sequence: TGTGCCAGCAGCGTAGAGGGGGATGGCACTGAAGCTTTCTTT. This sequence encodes CASSVEGDGTEAFF.

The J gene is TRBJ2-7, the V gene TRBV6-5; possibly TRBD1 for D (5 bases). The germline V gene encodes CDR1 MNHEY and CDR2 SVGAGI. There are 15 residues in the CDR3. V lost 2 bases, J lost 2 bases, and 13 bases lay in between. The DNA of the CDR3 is TGTGCCAGCAGTTACCTACCAGGGTCGGCCTACGAGCAGTACTTC. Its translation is CASSYLPGSAYEQYF.

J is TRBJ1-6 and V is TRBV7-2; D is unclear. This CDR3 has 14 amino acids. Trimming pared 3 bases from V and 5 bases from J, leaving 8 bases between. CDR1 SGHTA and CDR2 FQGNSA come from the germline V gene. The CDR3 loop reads CASSFTPDNSPLHF. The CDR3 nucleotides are TGTGCCAGCAGCTTTACACCAGATAATTCACCCCTCCACTTT.

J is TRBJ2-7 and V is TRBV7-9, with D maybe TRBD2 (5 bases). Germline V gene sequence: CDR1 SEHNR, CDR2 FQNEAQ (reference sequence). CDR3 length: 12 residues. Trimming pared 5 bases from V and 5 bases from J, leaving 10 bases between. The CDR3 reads CASSAVGDEQYF. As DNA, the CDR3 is TGTGCCAGCAGCGCCGTGGGAGACGAGCAGTACTTC.

The CDR3 DNA is TGCGCCAGCAGCCGTAAAACCGGGACTTCCTACAATGAGCAGTTCTTC. Translated, it gives CASSRKTGTSYNEQFF. The rearrangement uses TRBV4-1 and TRBJ2-1; possible D gene TRBD2, 6 bases. The CDR3 runs 16 residues. Looked up from germline, CDR1 is MGHRA and CDR2 is YSYEKL. V lost 4 bases, J lost 1 base, and 14 bases lay in between.

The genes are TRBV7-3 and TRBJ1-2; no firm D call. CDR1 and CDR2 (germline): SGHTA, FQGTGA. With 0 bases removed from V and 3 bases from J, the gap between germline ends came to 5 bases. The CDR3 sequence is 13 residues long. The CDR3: CASSLTRDYGYTF. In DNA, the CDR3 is TGTGCCAGCAGCTTAACAAGAGACTATGGCTACACCTTC.

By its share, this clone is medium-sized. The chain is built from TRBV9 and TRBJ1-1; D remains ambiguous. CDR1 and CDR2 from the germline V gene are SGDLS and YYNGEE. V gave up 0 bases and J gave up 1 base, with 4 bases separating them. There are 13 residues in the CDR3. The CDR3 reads CASSVAGNTEAFF. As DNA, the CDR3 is TGTGCCAGCAGCGTAGCGGGGAACACTGAAGCTTTCTTT.

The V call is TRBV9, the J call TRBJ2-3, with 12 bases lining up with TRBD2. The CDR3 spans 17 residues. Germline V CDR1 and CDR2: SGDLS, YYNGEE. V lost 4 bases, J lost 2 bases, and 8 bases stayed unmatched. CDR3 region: CASSPLTSGGTTDTQYF. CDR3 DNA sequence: TGTGCCAGCAGCCCCCTGACTAGCGGGGGAACCACAGATACGCAGTATTTT.

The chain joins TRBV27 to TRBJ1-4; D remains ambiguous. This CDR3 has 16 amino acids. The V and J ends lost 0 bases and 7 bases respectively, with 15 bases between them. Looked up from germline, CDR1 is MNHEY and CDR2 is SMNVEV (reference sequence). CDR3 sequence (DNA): TGTGCCAGCAGTTTATCGCGGGGAGCATCGGGTGAAAAACTGTTTTTT. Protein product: CASSLSRGASGEKLFF.